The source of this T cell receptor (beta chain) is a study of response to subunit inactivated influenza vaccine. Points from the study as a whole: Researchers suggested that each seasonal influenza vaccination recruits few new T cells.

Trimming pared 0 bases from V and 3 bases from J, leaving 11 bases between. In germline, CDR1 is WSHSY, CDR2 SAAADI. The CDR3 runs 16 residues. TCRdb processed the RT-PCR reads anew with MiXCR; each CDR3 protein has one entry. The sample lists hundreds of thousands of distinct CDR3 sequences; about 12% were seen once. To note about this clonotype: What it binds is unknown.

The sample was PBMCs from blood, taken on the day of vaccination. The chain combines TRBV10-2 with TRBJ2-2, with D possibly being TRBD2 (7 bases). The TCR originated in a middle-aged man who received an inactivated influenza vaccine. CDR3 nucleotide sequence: TGCGCCAGCAGTGAGTCGGGGGGGGCCTACACCGGGGAGCTGTTTTTT. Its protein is CASSESGGAYTGELFF.